The sample holds a few counts of the clone carrying this T cell receptor (beta chain). The CDR3 covers 14 residues. V was pared by 6 bases and J by 7 bases, with 16 bases between. Germline-derived CDR1 and CDR2 are SEHNR and FQNEAQ (reference sequence). These data are taken from a study of blood T cell repertoires in COVID-19. Study summary: The samples span acute and convalescent COVID-19 from the United States, Italy and Spain.

All enrollees were about 18 to 89 years old and from 20 to 30 US areas. Per the study methods: Nucleated cell counts were estimated from reference gene primer amplification. Assay: immunoSEQ multiplex PCR; the TCRdb copy retains only in-frame clones and omits some. That table is the source of V, J and clone size, and D and trimming were worked out from the DNA. The repertoire holds 320,000 or so clones, with around 86% as singletons. This receptor was obtained from a man aged 55 to 69 who had recovered from COVID-19. Specimen: PBMCs or T cells enriched from blood (not recorded which). The chain couples TRBV7-9 to TRBJ2-1; tentatively, D is TRBD2 (6 bases). The chain's CDR3 is CASRNYGGRNEQFF. In DNA, the CDR3 is TGTGCCAGCAGAAACTACGGGGGAAGGAATGAGCAGTTCTTC.